This T cell receptor beta chain was captured by sequencing in a study of T cell responses to AZD1222 COVID-19 vaccine. Using immunoSEQ multiplex PCR, the repertoire was profiled, and TCRdb retains in-frame clones only, with some absent. The table includes approximately 150,000 clones, approximately 92% detected once. Germline assignment: CDR1 SGDLS and CDR2 YYNGEE. V shed 0 bases and J shed 5 bases, with 8 bases lying between them. The length of the CDR3 is 13 residues. The sample in question was peripheral blood, obtained 28 days after the second AZD1222 dose. V is TRBV9 and J is TRBJ2-5; D gene uncertain. The clonotype was recovered from an adult who received the AZD1222 COVID-19 vaccine. The CDR3 nucleotides are TGTGCCAGCAGCGTAGCCGGATTGGAGACCCAGTACTTC. It specifies CASSVAGLETQYF. The entire variable domain, with the rest obtained from reference TRBV9 and TRBJ2-5, is as follows: DSGVTQTPKHLITATGQRVTLRCSPRSGDLSVYWYQQSLDQGLQFLIQYYNGEERAKGNILERFSAQQFPDLHSELNLSSLELGDSALYFCASSVAGLETQYFGPGTRLLVL.